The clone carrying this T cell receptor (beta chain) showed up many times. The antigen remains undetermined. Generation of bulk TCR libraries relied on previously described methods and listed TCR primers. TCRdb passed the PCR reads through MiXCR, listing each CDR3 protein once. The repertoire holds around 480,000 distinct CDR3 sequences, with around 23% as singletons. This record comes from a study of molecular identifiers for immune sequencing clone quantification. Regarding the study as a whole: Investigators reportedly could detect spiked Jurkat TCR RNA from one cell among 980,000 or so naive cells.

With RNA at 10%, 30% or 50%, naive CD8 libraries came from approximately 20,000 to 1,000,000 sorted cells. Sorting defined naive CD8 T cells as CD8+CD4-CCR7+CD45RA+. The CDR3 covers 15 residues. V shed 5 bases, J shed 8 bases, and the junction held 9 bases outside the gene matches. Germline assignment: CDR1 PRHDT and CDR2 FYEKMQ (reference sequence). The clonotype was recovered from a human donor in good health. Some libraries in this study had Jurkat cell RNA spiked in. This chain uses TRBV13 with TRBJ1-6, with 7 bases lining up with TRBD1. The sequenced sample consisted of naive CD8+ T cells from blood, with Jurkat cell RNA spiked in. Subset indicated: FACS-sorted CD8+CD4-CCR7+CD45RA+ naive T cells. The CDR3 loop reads CASSHTGERDSPLHF. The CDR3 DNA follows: TGTGCCAGCAGCCACACAGGGGAACGGGATTCACCCCTCCACTTT.